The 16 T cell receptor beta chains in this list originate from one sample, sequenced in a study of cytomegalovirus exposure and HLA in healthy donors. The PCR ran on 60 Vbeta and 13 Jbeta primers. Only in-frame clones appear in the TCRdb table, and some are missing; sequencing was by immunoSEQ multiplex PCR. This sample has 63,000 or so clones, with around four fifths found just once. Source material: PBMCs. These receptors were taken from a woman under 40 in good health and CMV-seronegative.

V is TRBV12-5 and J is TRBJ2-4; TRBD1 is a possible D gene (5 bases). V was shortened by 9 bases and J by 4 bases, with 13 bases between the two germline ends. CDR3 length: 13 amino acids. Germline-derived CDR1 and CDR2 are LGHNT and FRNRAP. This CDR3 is CASRPDKKNIQYF. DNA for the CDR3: TGTGCTAGCCGCCCGGACAAAAAAAACATTCAGTACTTC.

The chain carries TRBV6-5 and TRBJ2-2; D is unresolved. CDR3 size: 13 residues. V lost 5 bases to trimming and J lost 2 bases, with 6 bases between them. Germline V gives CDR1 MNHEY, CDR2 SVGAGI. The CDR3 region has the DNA TGTGCCAGCAGTCTACTAAACACCGGGGAGCTGTTTTTT. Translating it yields CASSLLNTGELFF.

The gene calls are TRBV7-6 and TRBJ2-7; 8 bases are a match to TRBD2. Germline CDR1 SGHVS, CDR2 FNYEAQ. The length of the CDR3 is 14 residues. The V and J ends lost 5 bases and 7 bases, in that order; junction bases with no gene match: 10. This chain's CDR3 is CASSNTPGGEEQYF. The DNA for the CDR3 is TGTGCCAGCAGCAACACACCCGGGGGGGAGGAGCAGTACTTC.

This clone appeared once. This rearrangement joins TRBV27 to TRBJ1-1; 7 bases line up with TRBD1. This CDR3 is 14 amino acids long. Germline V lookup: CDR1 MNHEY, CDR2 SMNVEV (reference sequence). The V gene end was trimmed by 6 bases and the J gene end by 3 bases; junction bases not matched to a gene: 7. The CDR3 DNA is TGTGCCAGCAGATGGGACAGCACTTACACTGAAGCTTTCTTT. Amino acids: CASRWDSTYTEAFF.

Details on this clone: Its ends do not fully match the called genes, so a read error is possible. For the CDR3, the DNA is TGTTCCAGCAGCTTATATAGCGGACTAAACACAGATACGCAGTATTTT. Translating gives CSSSLYSGLNTDTQYF. The rearrangement uses TRBV7-9 and TRBJ2-3, with TRBD2 as a possible D gene (6 bases). This CDR3 has 16 residues. Per germline, CDR1 SEHNR and CDR2 FQNEAQ (reference sequence).

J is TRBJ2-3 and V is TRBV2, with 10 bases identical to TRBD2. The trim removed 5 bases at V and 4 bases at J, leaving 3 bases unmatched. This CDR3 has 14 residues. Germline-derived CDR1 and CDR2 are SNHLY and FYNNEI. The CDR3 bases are TGTGCCAGCAGTAGGACTAGCGGACCAGATACGCAGTATTTT. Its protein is CASSRTSGPDTQYF.

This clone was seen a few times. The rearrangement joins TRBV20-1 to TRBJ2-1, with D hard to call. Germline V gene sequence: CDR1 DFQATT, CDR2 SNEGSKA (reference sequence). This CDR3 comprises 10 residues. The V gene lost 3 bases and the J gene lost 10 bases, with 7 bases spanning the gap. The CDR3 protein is CSARRMEQFF. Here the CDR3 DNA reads TGCAGTGCTAGGCGGATGGAGCAGTTCTTC.

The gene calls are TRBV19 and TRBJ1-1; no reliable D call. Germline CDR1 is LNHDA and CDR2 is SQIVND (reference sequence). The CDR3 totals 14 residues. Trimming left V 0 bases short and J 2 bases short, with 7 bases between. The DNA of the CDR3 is TGTGCCAGTAGTATAGATATAGCTAACACTGAAGCTTTCTTT. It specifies CASSIDIANTEAFF. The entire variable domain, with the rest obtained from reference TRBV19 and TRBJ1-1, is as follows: DGGITQSPKYLFRKEGQNVTLSCEQNLNHDAMYWYRQDPGQGLRLIYYSQIVNDFQKGDIAEGYSVSREKKESFPLTVTSAQKNPTAFYLCASSIDIANTEAFFGQGTRLTVV.

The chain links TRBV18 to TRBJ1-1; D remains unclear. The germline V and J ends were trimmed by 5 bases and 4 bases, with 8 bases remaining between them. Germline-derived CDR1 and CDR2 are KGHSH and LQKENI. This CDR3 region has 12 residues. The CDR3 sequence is CASSGRSTEAFF. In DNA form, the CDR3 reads TGTGCCAGCTCAGGGCGCTCCACTGAAGCTTTCTTT.

The CDR3: CASSAYNEQFF. The CDR3 DNA is TGTGCCAGTAGCGCCTACAATGAGCAGTTCTTC. The rearrangement uses TRBV19 and TRBJ2-1, with D uncertain. V was pared by 6 bases and J by 2 bases, with 2 bases between. Germline values: CDR1 LNHDA, CDR2 SQIVND (reference sequence). There are 11 residues in the CDR3.

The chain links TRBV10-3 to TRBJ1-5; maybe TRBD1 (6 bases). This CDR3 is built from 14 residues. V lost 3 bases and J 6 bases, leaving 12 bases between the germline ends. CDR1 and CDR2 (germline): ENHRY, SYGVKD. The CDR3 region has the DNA TGTGCCATCAGTGATCACAGGGTGGGTCAGCCCCAGCATTTT. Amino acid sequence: CAISDHRVGQPQHF.

DNA for the CDR3: TGTGCCAGCAGTGGACAGGGGGCGGGTGGTAGCAATCAGCCCCAGCATTTT. It translates to CASSGQGAGGSNQPQHF. V usage is TRBV2 and J usage is TRBJ1-5, with 10 nucleotides matching TRBD1. Germline V CDR1 and CDR2: SNHLY, FYNNEI. J gave up 0 bases and V 4 bases, and 6 bases lay outside the gene matches. The CDR3 spans 17 residues.

CDR3 coding DNA: TGTGCCAGCAGCCCAACCGGGACAGGGCCCTCTGGGGCCAACGTCCTGACTTTC. Translated, it gives CASSPTGTGPSGANVLTF. The V gene is TRBV7-9, the J gene TRBJ2-6; 9 nucleotides align to TRBD1. Germline-derived CDR1 and CDR2 are SEHNR and FQNEAQ (reference sequence). Unmatched junction bases numbered 8, after V lost 5 bases and J lost 0 bases. The CDR3 totals 18 residues. Based on the CDR3 plus reference TRBV7-9 and TRBJ2-6, the full variable domain is DTGVSQNPRHKITKRGQNVTFRCDPISEHNRLYWYRQTLGQGPEFLTYFQNEAQLEKSRLLSDRFSAERPKGSFSTLEIQRTEQGDSAMYLCASSPTGTGPSGANVLTFGAGSRLTVL.

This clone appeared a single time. The CDR3 sequence is CASSEWAGGNQPQHF. Here the CDR3 DNA reads TGTGCCAGCAGTGAATGGGCAGGCGGCAATCAGCCCCAGCATTTT. The chain carries TRBV2 and TRBJ1-5; no reliable D call. Trimming left V 2 bases short and J 2 bases short, with 10 bases between. The CDR3 loop spans 15 amino acids. Germline CDR1 SNHLY, CDR2 FYNNEI.

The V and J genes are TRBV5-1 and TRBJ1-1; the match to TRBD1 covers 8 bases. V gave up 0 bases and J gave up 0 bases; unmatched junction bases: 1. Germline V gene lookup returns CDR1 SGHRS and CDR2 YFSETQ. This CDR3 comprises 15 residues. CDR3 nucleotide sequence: TGCGCCAGCAGCTTGGGACAGGGGATGAACACTGAAGCTTTCTTT. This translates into CASSLGQGMNTEAFF.

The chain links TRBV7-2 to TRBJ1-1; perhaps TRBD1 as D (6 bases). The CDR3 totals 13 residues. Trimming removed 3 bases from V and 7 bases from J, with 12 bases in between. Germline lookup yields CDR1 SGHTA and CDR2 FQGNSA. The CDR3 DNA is TGTGCCAGCAGCTTGAGACAGGTCGGTGAAGCTTTCTTT. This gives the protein CASSLRQVGEAFF. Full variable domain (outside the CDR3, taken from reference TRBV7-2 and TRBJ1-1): GAGVSQSPSNKVTEKGKDVELRCDPISGHTALYWYRQSLGQGLEFLIYFQGNSAPDKSGLPSDRFSAERTGGSVSTLTIQRTQQEDSAVYLCASSLRQVGEAFFGQGTRLTVV.